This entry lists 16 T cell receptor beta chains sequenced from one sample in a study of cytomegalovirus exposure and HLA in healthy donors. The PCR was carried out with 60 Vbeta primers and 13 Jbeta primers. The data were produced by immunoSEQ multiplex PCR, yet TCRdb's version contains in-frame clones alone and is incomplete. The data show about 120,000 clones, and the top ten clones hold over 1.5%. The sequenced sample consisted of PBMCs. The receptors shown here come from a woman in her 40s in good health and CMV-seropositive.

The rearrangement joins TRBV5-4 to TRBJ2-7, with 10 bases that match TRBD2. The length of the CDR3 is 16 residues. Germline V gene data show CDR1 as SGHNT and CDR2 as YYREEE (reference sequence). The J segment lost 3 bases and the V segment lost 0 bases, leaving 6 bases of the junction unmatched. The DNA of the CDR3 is TGTGCCAGCAGCTTGGACCTAGCGGGAGTTTTCTACGAGCAGTACTTC. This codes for CASSLDLAGVFYEQYF.

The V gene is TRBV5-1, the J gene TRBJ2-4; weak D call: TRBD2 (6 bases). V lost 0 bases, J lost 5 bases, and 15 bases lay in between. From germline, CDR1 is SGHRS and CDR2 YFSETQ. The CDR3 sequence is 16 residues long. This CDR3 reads CASSLAGGEPQNIQYF. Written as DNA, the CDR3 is TGCGCCAGCAGCTTGGCGGGCGGGGAACCCCAAAACATTCAGTACTTC. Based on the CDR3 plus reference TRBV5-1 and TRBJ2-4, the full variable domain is KAGVTQTPRYLIKTRGQQVTLSCSPISGHRSVSWYQQTPGQGLQFLFEYFSETQRNKGNFPGRFSGRQFSNSRSEMNVSTLELGDSALYLCASSLAGGEPQNIQYFGAGTRLSVL.

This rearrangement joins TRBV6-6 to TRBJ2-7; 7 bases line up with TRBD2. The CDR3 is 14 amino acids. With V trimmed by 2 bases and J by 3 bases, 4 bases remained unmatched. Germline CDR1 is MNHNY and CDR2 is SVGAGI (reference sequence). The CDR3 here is CASSYPAGVYEQYF. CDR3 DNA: TGTGCCAGCAGTTACCCGGCGGGAGTCTACGAGCAGTACTTC.

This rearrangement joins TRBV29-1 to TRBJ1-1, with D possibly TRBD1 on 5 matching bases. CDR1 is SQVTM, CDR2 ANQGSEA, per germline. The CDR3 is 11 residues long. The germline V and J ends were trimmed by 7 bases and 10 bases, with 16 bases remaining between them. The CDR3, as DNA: TGCAGCGCGGGAGGGCGCCAGGGAGCTTTCTTT. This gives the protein CSAGGRQGAFF.

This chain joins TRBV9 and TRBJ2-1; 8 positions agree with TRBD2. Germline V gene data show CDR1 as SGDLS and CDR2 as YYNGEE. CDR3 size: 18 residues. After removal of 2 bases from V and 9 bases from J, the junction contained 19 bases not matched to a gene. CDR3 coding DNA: TGTGCCAGCAGCGTGAGACTCCAAACGCCGGGACTAGTGGCTGAGCAGTTCTTC. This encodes CASSVRLQTPGLVAEQFF.

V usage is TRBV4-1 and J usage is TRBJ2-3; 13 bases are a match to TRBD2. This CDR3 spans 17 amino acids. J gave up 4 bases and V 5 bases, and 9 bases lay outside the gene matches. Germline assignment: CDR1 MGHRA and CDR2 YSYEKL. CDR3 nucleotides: TGCGCCAGCAGCGATACCGGGACTAGCGGGAAGTCAGATACGCAGTATTTT. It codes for CASSDTGTSGKSDTQYF.

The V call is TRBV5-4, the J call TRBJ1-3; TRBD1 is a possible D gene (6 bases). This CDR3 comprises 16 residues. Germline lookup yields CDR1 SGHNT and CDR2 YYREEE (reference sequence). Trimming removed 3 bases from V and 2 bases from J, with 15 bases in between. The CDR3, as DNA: TGTGCCAGCAGCTCACGGGAACAGGGTACTGGAAACACCATATATTTT. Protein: CASSSREQGTGNTIYF.

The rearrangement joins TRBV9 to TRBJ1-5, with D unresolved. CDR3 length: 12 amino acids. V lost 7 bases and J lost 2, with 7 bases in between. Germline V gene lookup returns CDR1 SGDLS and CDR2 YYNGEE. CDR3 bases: TGTGCCAGCGGTCCGGGCAATCAGCCCCAGCATTTT. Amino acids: CASGPGNQPQHF.

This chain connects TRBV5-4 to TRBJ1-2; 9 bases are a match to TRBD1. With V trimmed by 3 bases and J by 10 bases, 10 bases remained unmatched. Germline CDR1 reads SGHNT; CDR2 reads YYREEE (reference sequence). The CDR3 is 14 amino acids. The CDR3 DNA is TGTGCCAGCAGCTCCACCGGGACAGGGAGGGACTACACCTTC. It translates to CASSSTGTGRDYTF.

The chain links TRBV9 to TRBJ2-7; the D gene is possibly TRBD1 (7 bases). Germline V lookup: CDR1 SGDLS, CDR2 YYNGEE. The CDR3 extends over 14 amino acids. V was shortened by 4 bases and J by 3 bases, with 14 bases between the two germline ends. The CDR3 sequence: CASSSAGGSYEQYF. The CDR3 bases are TGTGCCAGCAGCTCGGCAGGGGGGAGCTACGAGCAGTACTTC.

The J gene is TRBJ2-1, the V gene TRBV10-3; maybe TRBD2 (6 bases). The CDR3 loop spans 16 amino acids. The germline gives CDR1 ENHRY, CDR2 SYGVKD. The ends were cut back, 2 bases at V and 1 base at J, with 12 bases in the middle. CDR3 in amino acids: CAISEGGALSYNEQFF. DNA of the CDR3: TGTGCCATCAGTGAGGGCGGGGCCCTGTCCTACAATGAGCAGTTCTTC.

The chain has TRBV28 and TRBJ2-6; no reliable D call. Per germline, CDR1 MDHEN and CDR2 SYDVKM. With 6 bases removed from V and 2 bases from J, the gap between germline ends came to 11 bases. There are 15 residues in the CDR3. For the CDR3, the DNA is TGTGCCAGCAGCCTGAGAGTAACTGGGGCCAACGTCCTGACTTTC. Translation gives CASSLRVTGANVLTF.

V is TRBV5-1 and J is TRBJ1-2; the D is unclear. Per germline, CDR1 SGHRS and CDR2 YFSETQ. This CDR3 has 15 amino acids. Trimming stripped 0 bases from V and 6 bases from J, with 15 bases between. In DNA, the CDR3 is TGCGCCAGCAGCTTGGAGAACCGGGAATTTGATGGCTACACCTTC. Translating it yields CASSLENREFDGYTF.

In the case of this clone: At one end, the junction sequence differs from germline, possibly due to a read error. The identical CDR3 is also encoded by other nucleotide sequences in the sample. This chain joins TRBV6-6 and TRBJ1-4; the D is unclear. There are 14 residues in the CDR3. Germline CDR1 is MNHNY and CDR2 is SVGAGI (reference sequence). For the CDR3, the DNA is TGTGCAGTTGCCCCGGGGATAACCAATGAAAAGCTGTTTTTT. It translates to CAVAPGITNEKLFF.

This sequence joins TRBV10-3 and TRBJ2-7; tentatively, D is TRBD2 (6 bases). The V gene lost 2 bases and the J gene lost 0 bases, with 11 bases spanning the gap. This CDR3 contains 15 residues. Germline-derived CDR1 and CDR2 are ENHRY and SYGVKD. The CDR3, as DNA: TGTGCCATCAGTGAGGGAGGGCTGGGCTCCTACGAGCAGTACTTC. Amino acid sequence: CAISEGGLGSYEQYF.

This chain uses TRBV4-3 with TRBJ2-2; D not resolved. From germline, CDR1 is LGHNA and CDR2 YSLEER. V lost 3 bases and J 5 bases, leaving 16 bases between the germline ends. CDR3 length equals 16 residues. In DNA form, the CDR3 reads TGCGCCAGCAGCCAGCGCGCAGAGGAAAAAACCGGGGAGCTGTTTTTT. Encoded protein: CASSQRAEEKTGELFF.